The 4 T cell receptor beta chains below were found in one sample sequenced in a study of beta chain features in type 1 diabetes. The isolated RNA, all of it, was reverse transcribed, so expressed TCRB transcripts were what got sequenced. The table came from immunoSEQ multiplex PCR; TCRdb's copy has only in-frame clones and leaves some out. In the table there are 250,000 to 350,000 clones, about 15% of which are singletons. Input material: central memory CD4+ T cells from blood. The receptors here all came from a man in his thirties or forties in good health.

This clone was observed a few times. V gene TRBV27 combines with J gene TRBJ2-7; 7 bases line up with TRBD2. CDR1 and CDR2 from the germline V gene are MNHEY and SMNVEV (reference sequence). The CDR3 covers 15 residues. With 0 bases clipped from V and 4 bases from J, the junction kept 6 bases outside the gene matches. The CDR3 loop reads CASSLSSSGAYEQYF. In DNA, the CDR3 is TGTGCCAGCAGTTTATCGTCTAGCGGAGCATACGAGCAGTACTTC.

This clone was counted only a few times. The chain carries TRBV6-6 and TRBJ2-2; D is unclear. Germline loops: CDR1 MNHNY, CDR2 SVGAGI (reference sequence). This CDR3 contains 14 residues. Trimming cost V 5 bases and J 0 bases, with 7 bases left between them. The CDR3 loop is CASSAKSNTGELFF. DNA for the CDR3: TGTGCCAGCAGTGCCAAATCGAACACCGGGGAGCTGTTTTTT.

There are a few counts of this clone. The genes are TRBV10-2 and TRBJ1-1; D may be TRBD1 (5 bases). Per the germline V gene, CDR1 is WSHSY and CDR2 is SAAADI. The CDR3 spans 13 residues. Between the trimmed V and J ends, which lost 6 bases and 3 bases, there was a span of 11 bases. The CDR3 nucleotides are TGCGCCAGCAGGAGGGGTGGGGACACTGAAGCTTTCTTT. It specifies CASRRGGDTEAFF.

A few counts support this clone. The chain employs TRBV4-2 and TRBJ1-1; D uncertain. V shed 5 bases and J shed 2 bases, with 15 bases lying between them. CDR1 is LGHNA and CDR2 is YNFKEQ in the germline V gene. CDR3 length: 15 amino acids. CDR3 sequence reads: CASSFRTTTNTEAFF. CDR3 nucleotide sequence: TGTGCCAGCAGCTTTAGGACGACCACTAACACTGAAGCTTTCTTT.